The 27 T cell receptor beta chains listed next were all sequenced from one sample in a study of T cell repertoires in cytomegalovirus infection. Each CDR3 protein gets one entry after TCRdb re-called the reads with MiXCR. The table shows roughly 320,000 distinct CDR3 sequences, with about a tenth occurring only once. Sample: PBMCs. The receptors shown here come from a human donor in good health (CMV status not recorded). Some clones in this sample may be carry-over from other donors' samples.

The chain joins TRBV28 to TRBJ1-3; D call uncertain. The CDR3 runs 15 residues. Trimming pared 3 bases from V and 4 bases from J, leaving 13 bases between. CDR1 is MDHEN, CDR2 SYDVKM, per germline. The CDR3 here is CASSLIPAGGNTIYF. DNA of the CDR3: TGTGCCAGCAGTTTGATCCCCGCTGGCGGAAACACCATATATTTT.

The sample holds many counts of this clonotype. The V call is TRBV20-1, the J call TRBJ2-7; D possibly corresponds to TRBD1 (6 bases). Germline V gene lookup returns CDR1 DFQATT and CDR2 SNEGSKA (reference sequence). The CDR3 spans 14 residues. Between the trimmed V and J ends, which lost 6 bases and 4 bases, there was a span of 19 bases. The CDR3 is CSASSGVERYEQYF. Here the CDR3 DNA reads TGCAGTGCCAGTTCAGGGGTAGAGAGGTACGAGCAGTACTTC.

The sample holds many counts of this clonotype. The chain combines TRBV7-2 with TRBJ2-7, with a possible D match to TRBD2 (5 bases). Germline CDR1 and CDR2: SGHTA and FQGNSA. The length of the CDR3 is 14 residues. Trimming took 5 bases from V and 0 from J, leaving 11 bases between them. CDR3 nucleotides: TGTGCCAGCAGCCCGCCGGGAAACTCCTACGAGCAGTACGTC. Amino acid sequence: CASSPPGNSYEQYV.

The J gene is TRBJ1-2, the V gene TRBV28; D perhaps matches TRBD1 (6 bases). CDR1 MDHEN and CDR2 SYDVKM come from the germline V gene. The CDR3 sequence is 13 residues long. Trimming pared 5 bases from V and 4 bases from J, leaving 11 bases between. DNA of the CDR3: TGTGCCAGCAGTGGGGGGGGCGGCTATGGCTACACCTTC. This codes for CASSGGGGYGYTF.

This clonotype occurred many times. The chain links TRBV6-5 to TRBJ2-7, with D maybe TRBD1 (5 bases). CDR1 and CDR2 (germline): MNHEY, SVGAGI. V was clipped by 4 bases and J by 7 bases, with 14 bases between them. The CDR3 covers 13 residues. The CDR3 sequence: CASSSTPDTEQYF. Written as DNA, the CDR3 is TGTGCCAGCAGTTCCACCCCGGACACGGAGCAGTACTTC.

At least ten counts were recorded for this clonotype. V and J are TRBV7-2 and TRBJ2-1; 8 bases are shared with TRBD2. Germline V gene sequence: CDR1 SGHTA, CDR2 FQGNSA. CDR3 size: 15 residues. J lost 7 bases, V lost 3 bases, and 8 bases had no gene match. The CDR3 reads CASSFGGGRSNEQFF. The CDR3 nucleotides are TGTGCCAGCAGCTTTGGCGGGGGGAGATCTAATGAGCAGTTCTTC.

In its sample, this clonotype was seen many times. J is TRBJ2-1 and V is TRBV7-9, with 9 bases matching TRBD2. This CDR3 is 18 amino acids long. Germline-derived CDR1 and CDR2 are SEHNR and FQNEAQ (reference sequence). The V gene end was trimmed by 1 base and the J gene end by 3 bases; junction bases not matched to a gene: 10. CDR3 nucleotide sequence: TGTGCCAGCAGCTTAGTGGGGGCGACTAGCGGCTACTACAATGAGCAGTTCTTC. It encodes CASSLVGATSGYYNEQFF.

This clonotype has more than one count but fewer than ten. The chain uses TRBV24-1 and TRBJ2-5, with 8 positions matching TRBD1. CDR1 is KGHDR, CDR2 SFDVKD, per germline. V lost 2 bases to trimming and J lost 5 bases; unmatched junction nucleotides: 9. The CDR3 extends over 16 amino acids. CDR3 DNA: TGTGCCACCAGTGATTCGGTCTCAGGGGGCCAGGAGACCCAGTACTTC. As protein: CATSDSVSGGQETQYF.

With regard to this clonotype: Since the CDR3 does not end with the conserved phenylalanine or tryptophan, this likely comes from a read error. The CDR3 loop reads CSARPQVSNSPLHY. For the CDR3, the DNA is TGCAGTGCGCGACCACAGGTGTCCAATTCACCCCTCCACTAT. This chain uses TRBV20-1 with TRBJ1-6; D is possibly TRBD1 (5 bases). Germline V gene data show CDR1 as DFQATT and CDR2 as SNEGSKA (reference sequence). Trimming stripped 6 bases from V and 7 bases from J, with 16 bases between. There are 14 residues in the CDR3.

This chain uses TRBV24-1 with TRBJ2-3; D perhaps matches TRBD2 (6 bases). Germline V gives CDR1 KGHDR, CDR2 SFDVKD. The CDR3 contains 15 residues. V dropped 0 bases and J dropped 5 bases, with 11 bases sitting between them. The CDR3 DNA reads as TGTGCCACCAGTGATTTGCGGCAGGGAGGAGATACGCAGTATTTT. This translates into CATSDLRQGGDTQYF.

The chain is built from TRBV5-1 and TRBJ1-4; D gene unclear. The ends were cut back, 7 bases at V and 0 bases at J, with 13 bases in the middle. The germline gives CDR1 SGHRS, CDR2 YFSETQ. There are 15 residues in the CDR3. The DNA of the CDR3 is TGCGCCAGCTTTGGACGGACTACAACTAATGAAAAACTGTTTTTT. As protein: CASFGRTTTNEKLFF.

This clonotype was recorded at least ten times. V gene TRBV20-1 combines with J gene TRBJ2-1, with 13 bases matching TRBD2. This CDR3 region has 20 residues. Germline assignment: CDR1 DFQATT and CDR2 SNEGSKA (reference sequence). Trimming cost V 0 bases and J 4 bases; bases outside gene matches: 15. CDR3: CSARDERLAGGPSSYNEQFF. The CDR3, as DNA: TGCAGTGCTAGAGATGAAAGACTAGCGGGGGGTCCATCTTCTTACAATGAGCAGTTCTTC.

The sample holds many counts of this clonotype. The chain has TRBV5-6 and TRBJ2-3; TRBD2 might be the D (6 bases). Per germline, CDR1 SGHDT and CDR2 YYEEEE. Trimming shortened V by 5 bases and J by 4 bases, and 17 bases separated the two germline ends. This CDR3 is built from 15 residues. CDR3 nucleotide sequence: TGTGCCAGCAGATTTTGGACTATACGGGCAGATACGCAGTATTTT. It codes for CASRFWTIRADTQYF.

For the CDR3, the DNA is TGTGCCAGCAGCCAAGAGAAGGGCTTCGGCACTGAAGCTTTCTTT. Translating it yields CASSQEKGFGTEAFF. This sequence joins TRBV3-1 and TRBJ1-1; no firm D call. V gave up 0 bases and J gave up 4 bases, with 12 bases separating them. Germline assignment: CDR1 LGHDT and CDR2 YNNKEL (reference sequence). This CDR3 has 15 residues.

This clonotype was seen only a few times. The CDR3 loop reads CSAGVGASPLHF. CDR3 nucleotides: TGCAGTGCTGGCGTCGGGGCTTCACCCCTCCACTTT. This chain uses TRBV20-1 with TRBJ1-6; possibly TRBD1 for D (5 bases). The CDR3 extends over 12 amino acids. Per the germline V gene, CDR1 is DFQATT and CDR2 is SNEGSKA (reference sequence). The germline V and J ends were trimmed by 5 bases and 9 bases, with 11 bases remaining between them.

In this sample, this clonotype turned up many times. The rearrangement links TRBV14 to TRBJ2-7; possibly TRBD1 for D (6 bases). Trimming removed 3 bases from V and 3 bases from J, with 12 bases in between. This CDR3 has 14 residues. CDR1 and CDR2 (germline): SGHDN, FVKESK. The DNA for the CDR3 is TGTGCCAGCAGCCATGTCGGACAGAGCTACGAGCAGTACGTC. This gives the protein CASSHVGQSYEQYV.

This chain connects TRBV19 to TRBJ2-1; D possibly uses TRBD1 or TRBD2 (5 bases each). The CDR3 extends over 14 amino acids. V lost 11 bases, J lost 0 bases, and 14 bases lay in between. Looked up from germline, CDR1 is LNHDA and CDR2 is SQIVND (reference sequence). The CDR3 loop reads CASSGTVSYNEQFF. CDR3 in DNA: TGTGCCTCCTCTGGGACGGTCTCCTACAATGAGCAGTTCTTC.

This clonotype was recorded many times. The rearrangement joins TRBV6-1 to TRBJ1-3, with a tentative D call TRBD1 (6 bases). The CDR3 extends over 14 amino acids. Germline V lookup: CDR1 MNHNS, CDR2 SASEGT. Deletions cut 3 bases from V and 0 bases from J, with 6 bases between. In nucleotides, the CDR3 is TGTGCCAGCAGTGAGACAGGCTCTGGAAACACCATATATTTT. This sequence encodes CASSETGSGNTIYF.

The J gene is TRBJ1-1, the V gene TRBV11-2, with unresolved D. With 6 bases removed from V and 4 bases from J, the gap between germline ends came to 15 bases. The CDR3 totals 14 residues. Germline values: CDR1 SGHAT, CDR2 FQNNGV. This CDR3 reads CASSPVSGSTEAFF. For the CDR3, the DNA is TGTGCCAGCAGTCCAGTGAGCGGAAGCACTGAAGCTTTCTTT.

At least ten counts were recorded for this clonotype. The chain is built from TRBV14 and TRBJ2-1, with 7 bases matching TRBD2. V shed 0 bases, J shed 4 bases, and the junction held 18 bases outside the gene matches. Germline loops: CDR1 SGHDN, CDR2 FVKESK. CDR3 length equals 20 residues. CDR3 nucleotides: TGTGCCAGCAGCCAAGAGGAGAACAACCTCGGGGGGTTGATATACAATGAGCAGTTCTTC. Residues: CASSQEENNLGGLIYNEQFF. Full variable domain (missing parts from reference TRBV14 and TRBJ2-1): EAGVTQFPSHSVIEKGQTVTLRCDPISGHDNLYWYRRVMGKEIKFLLHFVKESKQDESGMPNNRFLAERTGGTYSTLKVQPAELEDSGVYFCASSQEENNLGGLIYNEQFFGPGTRLTVL.

This clonotype was observed at least ten times. The gene calls are TRBV23-1 and TRBJ2-1; 9 bases match TRBD2. TRBV23-1 is an open reading frame, and its role is uncertain. This CDR3 spans 17 amino acids. The J segment lost 4 bases and the V segment lost 0 bases, leaving 7 bases of the junction unmatched. CDR3 residues: CASSQSRAGGEYNEQFF. The CDR3 region has the DNA TGCGCCAGCAGTCAATCGAGGGCGGGGGGGGAATACAATGAGCAGTTCTTC.

This clonotype was detected many times. The rearrangement links TRBV7-2 to TRBJ2-7; D gene uncertain. CDR1 is SGHTA and CDR2 is FQGNSA in the germline V gene. This CDR3 is 13 amino acids long. The ends were cut back, 5 bases at V and 2 bases at J, with 10 bases in the middle. The CDR3 loop is CASSQTTTYEQYV. The DNA for the CDR3 is TGTGCCAGCAGCCAAACAACGACCTACGAGCAGTACGTC.

This clonotype was counted at least ten times. This chain links TRBV2 with TRBJ2-5, with a tentative D call TRBD2 (5 bases). V shed 8 bases and J shed 2 bases, with 9 bases lying between them. This CDR3 has 12 amino acids. Germline loops: CDR1 SNHLY, CDR2 FYNNEI. CDR3 region: CASRLLQETQYF. The CDR3 DNA is TGTGCCAGCCGACTACTTCAAGAGACCCAGTACTTC.

This clonotype was counted at least ten times. The genes are TRBV10-3 and TRBJ2-4, with D possibly TRBD1 on 6 matching bases. The ends were cut back, 2 bases at V and 1 base at J, with 15 bases in the middle. Germline V gene sequence: CDR1 ENHRY, CDR2 SYGVKD. The CDR3 length is 17 residues. CDR3 loop: CAISEQQGPLAKNIQYF. For the CDR3, the DNA is TGTGCCATCAGTGAGCAACAGGGTCCTCTGGCCAAAAACATTCAGTACTTC.

This clonotype came up many times. V and J are TRBV28 and TRBJ2-7; no firm D call. CDR3 length equals 14 residues. The germline V and J ends were trimmed by 6 bases and 1 base, with 13 bases remaining between them. Germline V gene sequence: CDR1 MDHEN, CDR2 SYDVKM. In DNA form, the CDR3 reads TGTGCCAGCAGCTACGGGTGGGGATCCTACGAGCAGTACGTC. Translated, it gives CASSYGWGSYEQYV.

This clonotype was detected ten times or more. The CDR3 region has the DNA TGCAGCGTAGACTCCGGGACGGTGAACACTGAAGCTTTCTTT. Translated: CSVDSGTVNTEAFF. The J gene is TRBJ1-1, the V gene TRBV29-1; the D gene is possibly TRBD1 (5 bases). The CDR3 runs to 14 residues. Germline V gene sequence: CDR1 SQVTM, CDR2 ANQGSEA. Trimming shortened V by 6 bases and J by 0 bases, and 14 bases separated the two germline ends.

In its sample, this clonotype was seen many times. This sequence joins TRBV12-3 or TRBV12-4 and TRBJ2-4, with 10 bases that match TRBD1. V trimming: 6 bases; J trimming: 7 bases; junction bases outside the gene matches: 6. The CDR3 covers 14 residues. The chain's CDR3 is CASRSTGGLNIQYF. The CDR3 nucleotides read TGTGCCAGCAGATCGACAGGGGGCCTGAACATTCAGTACTTC.